This is a list of T cell receptor beta chains from one sample in a study of blood T cell repertoires in COVID-19. Clones were read by immunoSEQ multiplex PCR, and TCRdb kept only the in-frame ones, dropping some. The profile shows about 380,000 clones, approximately 80% of them singletons. Input material: peripheral blood. Receptor source: a human donor with acute or convalescent COVID-19. The donor label of this sample is uncertain. The conserved cysteine and the conserved F or W are not part of the CDR3 here.

>TRBJ2-1|TRBV5-1
ASSGNSGGAYNEQF
>TRBJ1-6|TRBV9
ASSVDRGHSPLH
>TRBJ1-1|TRBV4-1
ASSQDGPGGSNTEAF
>TRBJ1-1|TRBV30
AWGSNRIEAF
>TRBJ1-5|TRBV30
AWSVQGGINQPQH
>TRBJ2-1|TRBV3-1/TRBV3-2
ASSQGKSSGSWDEQF
>TRBJ2-1|TRBV10-3
ATRPGELASYNEQF
>TRBJ1-4|TRBV5-1
ASSFLGQPNEKLF
>TRBJ2-4|TRBV5-6
ASSGRGVGNIQY
>TRBJ1-1|TRBV5-4
ASSLIRGGTEAF
>TRBJ2-7|TRBV6-2/TRBV6-3
ASSSRTRTIGAYEQY
>TRBJ2-3|TRBV7-6
ASSLGAGRGFPDTQY
>TRBJ1-1|TRBV19
ASKGATSRQAEAF
>TRBJ1-3|TRBV7-2
ASSLGQSGNTIY
>TRBJ2-1|TRBV3-1/TRBV3-2
ASSQDSSGSLYNEQF
>TRBJ1-1|TRBV19
ASSIVIGSWAF
>TRBJ2-7|TRBV19
ASSFGGGLAGYEQY
>TRBJ2-3|TRBV9
ASSPRGSTDTQY
>TRBJ2-5|TRBV7-2
ASSLSQGRMGETQY
>TRBJ1-1|TRBV2
ASRAGQGYTEAF
>TRBJ2-1|TRBV5-8
ASSPSVYNEQF
>TRBJ1-1|TRBV7-2
ASSLGGGAF
>TRBJ2-5|TRBV5-6
ASSLKADRYQETQY
>TRBJ1-1|TRBV10-2
ASINQGDRGVNTEAF
>TRBJ2-7|TRBV19
ASSRAGQLSSYEQY
>TRBJ2-3|TRBV5-1
ASSSSGPDTQY
>TRBJ2-5|TRBV9
ASTPAGGLRETQY
>TRBJ1-2|TRBV27
ASRLSTGYGYT
>TRBJ2-5|TRBV18
ASSSGHEETQY
>TRBJ2-7|TRBV30
AWSLLGTAYEQY
>TRBJ1-5|TRBV27
ASSLLGWGPGHNQPQH
>TRBJ2-3|TRBV19
ASSIPGRGTDTQY
>TRBJ1-5|TRBV7-2
ASSSGTHPNQPQH
>TRBJ2-1|TRBV24-1
ATSDWSLGGSSYNEQF
>TRBJ1-2|TRBV7-8
ASSLVTGPSANT
>TRBJ2-5|TRBV28
ASSLVRTSGFQETQY
>TRBJ2-4|TRBV19
ASSISAGRAKNIQY
>TRBJ1-2|TRBV7-8
ASSQFRDRGGYT
>TRBJ1-1|TRBV6-5
ASSYDRAPNTEAF
>TRBJ1-5|TRBV7-8
ASSPRRTGGYSNQPQH
>TRBJ2-3|TRBV7-6
ASSSSRDRGATDTQY
>TRBJ1-5|TRBV9
ASSHGDRAWQPQH
>TRBJ1-4|TRBV5-1
ASSLSPTGTTNEKLF
>TRBJ1-1|TRBV18
ASSPSDRSLFTEAF
>TRBJ1-1|TRBV2
ASSIQENTEAF
>TRBJ1-2|TRBV11-2
ASSLGRDYYGYT
>TRBJ2-2|TRBV6-5
ASSRDSPTGELF
>TRBJ2-7|TRBV10-1
ASSDPSDRAGYEQY
>TRBJ2-1|TRBV2
ASSEVSGRANEQF
>TRBJ2-1|TRBV3-1/TRBV3-2
ASSPYSKNNEQF
>TRBJ1-1|TRBV19
ASSMQVNTEAF
>TRBJ1-2|TRBV21-1
ASDSLSYGYT
>TRBJ1-6|TRBV5-6
ASSPQGKSSSPLH
>TRBJ2-5|TRBV19
ASSMGAAVYQETQY
>TRBJ2-1|TRBV6-5
ASSWDFMNEQF
>TRBJ2-3|TRBV7-2
ASSPGTRMTDTQY
>TRBJ1-1|TRBV11-2
ASSLLGGNTEAF